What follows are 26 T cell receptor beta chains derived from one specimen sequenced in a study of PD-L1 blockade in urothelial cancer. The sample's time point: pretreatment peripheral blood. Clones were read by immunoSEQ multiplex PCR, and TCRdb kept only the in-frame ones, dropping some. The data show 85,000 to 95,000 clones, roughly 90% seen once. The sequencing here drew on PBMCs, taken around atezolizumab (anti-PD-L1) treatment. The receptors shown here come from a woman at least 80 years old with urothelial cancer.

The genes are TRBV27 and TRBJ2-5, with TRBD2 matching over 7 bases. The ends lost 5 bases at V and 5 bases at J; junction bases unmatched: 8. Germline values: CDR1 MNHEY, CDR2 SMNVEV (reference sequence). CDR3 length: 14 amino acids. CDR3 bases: TGTGCCAGCAGTCAGCCGACAGCGGGGGAGACCCAGTACTTC. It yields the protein CASSQPTAGETQYF.

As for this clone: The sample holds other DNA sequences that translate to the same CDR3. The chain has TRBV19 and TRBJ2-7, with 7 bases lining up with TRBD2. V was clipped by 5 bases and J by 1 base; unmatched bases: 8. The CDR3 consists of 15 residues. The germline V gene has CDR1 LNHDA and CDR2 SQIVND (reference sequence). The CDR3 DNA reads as TGTGCCAGTAGTTCTCTGGCGGGAGTATCCTACGAGCAGTACTTC. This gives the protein CASSSLAGVSYEQYF. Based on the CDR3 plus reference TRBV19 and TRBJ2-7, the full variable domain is DGGITQSPKYLFRKEGQNVTLSCEQNLNHDAMYWYRQDPGQGLRLIYYSQIVNDFQKGDIAEGYSVSREKKESFPLTVTSAQKNPTAFYLCASSSLAGVSYEQYFGPGTRLTVT.

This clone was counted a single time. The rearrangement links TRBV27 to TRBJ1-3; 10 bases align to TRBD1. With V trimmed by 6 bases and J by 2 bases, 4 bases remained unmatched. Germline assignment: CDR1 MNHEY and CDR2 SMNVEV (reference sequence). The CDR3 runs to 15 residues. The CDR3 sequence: CASRGTGAAGNTIYF. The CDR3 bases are TGTGCCAGCAGGGGGACAGGGGCGGCTGGAAACACCATATATTTT.

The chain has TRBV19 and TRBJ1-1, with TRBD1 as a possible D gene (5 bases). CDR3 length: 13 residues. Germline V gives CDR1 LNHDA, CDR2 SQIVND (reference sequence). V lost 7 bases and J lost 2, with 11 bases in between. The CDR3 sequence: CASTETVNTEAFF. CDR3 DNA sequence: TGTGCCAGTACTGAGACAGTAAACACTGAAGCTTTCTTT.

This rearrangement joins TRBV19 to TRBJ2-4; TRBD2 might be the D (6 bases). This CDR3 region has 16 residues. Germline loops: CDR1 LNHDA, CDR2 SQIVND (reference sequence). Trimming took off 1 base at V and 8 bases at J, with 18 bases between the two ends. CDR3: CASSIGGGTPKDIQYF. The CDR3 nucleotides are TGTGCCAGTAGTATAGGGGGCGGGACCCCTAAGGACATTCAGTACTTC.

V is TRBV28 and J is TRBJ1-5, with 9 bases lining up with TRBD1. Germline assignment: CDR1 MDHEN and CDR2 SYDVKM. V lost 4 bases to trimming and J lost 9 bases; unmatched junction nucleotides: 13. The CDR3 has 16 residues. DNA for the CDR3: TGTGCCAGCAGTTCGATCGGGACAGGGCTAAAATGGCCCCAGCATTTT. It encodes CASSSIGTGLKWPQHF.

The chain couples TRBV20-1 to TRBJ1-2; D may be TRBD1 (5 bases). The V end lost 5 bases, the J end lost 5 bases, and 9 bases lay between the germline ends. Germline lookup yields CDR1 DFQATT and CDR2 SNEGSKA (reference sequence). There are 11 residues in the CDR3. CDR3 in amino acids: CSAWQGYGYTF. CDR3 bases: TGCAGTGCTTGGCAGGGATATGGCTACACCTTC.

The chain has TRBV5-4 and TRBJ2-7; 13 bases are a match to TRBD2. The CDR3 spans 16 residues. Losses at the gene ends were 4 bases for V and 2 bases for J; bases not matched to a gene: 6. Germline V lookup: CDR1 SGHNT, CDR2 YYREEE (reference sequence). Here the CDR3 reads CASSPGTSGIPYEQYF. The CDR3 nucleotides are TGTGCCAGCAGCCCAGGGACTAGCGGGATTCCCTACGAGCAGTACTTC. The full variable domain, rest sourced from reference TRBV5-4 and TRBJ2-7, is ETGVTQSPTHLIKTRGQQVTLRCSSQSGHNTVSWYQQALGQGPQFIFQYYREEENGRGNFPPRFSGLQFPNYSSELNVNALELDDSALYLCASSPGTSGIPYEQYFGPGTRLTVT.

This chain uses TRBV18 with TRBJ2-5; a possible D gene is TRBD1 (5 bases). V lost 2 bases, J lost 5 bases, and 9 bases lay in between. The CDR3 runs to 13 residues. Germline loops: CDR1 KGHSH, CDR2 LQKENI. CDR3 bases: TGTGCCAGCTCACCATGGGCAGGGGAGACCCAGTACTTC. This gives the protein CASSPWAGETQYF.

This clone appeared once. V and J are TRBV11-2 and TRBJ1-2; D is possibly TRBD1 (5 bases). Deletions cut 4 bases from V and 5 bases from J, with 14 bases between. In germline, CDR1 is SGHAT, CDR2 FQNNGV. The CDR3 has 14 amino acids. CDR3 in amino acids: CASSSGTSGYGYTF. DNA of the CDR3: TGTGCCAGCAGCTCAGGGACTTCGGGGTATGGCTACACCTTC.

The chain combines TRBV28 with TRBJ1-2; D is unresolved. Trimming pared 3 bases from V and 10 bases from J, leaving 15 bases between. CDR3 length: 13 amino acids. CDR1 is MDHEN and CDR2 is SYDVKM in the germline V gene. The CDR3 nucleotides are TGTGCCAGCAGTTTCGGTACCAAGGAGCCCTACACCTTC. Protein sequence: CASSFGTKEPYTF.

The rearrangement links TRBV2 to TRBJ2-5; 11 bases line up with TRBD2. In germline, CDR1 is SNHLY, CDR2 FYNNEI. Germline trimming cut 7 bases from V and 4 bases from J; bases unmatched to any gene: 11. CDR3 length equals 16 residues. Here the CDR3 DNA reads TGTGCCAGCACCCTGGAGAGGCTAGCGGGAGGAGAGACCCAGTACTTC. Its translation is CASTLERLAGGETQYF.

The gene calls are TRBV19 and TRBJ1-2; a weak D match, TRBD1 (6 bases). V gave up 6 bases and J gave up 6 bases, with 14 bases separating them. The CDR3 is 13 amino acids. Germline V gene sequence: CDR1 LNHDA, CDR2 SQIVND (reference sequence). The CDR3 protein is CASRAGGANGYTF. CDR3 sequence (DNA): TGTGCCAGTAGGGCCGGGGGGGCCAATGGCTACACCTTC.

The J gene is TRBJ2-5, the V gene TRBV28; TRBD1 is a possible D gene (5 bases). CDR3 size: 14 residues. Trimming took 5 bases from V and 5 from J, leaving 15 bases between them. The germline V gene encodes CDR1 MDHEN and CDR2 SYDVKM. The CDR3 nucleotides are TGTGCCAGCAGTCCCAGGGAATGGAAGGAGACCCAGTACTTC. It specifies CASSPREWKETQYF.

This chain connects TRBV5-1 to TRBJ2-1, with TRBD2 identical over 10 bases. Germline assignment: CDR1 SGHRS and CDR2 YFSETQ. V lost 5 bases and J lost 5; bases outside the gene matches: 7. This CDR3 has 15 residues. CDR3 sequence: CASRIGLAADNEQFF. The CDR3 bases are TGCGCCAGCAGAATCGGACTAGCGGCTGACAATGAGCAGTTCTTC.

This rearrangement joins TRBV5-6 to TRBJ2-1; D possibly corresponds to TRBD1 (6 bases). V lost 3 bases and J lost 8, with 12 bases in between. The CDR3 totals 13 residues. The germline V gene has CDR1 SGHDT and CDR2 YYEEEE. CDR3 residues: CASSSTGTYEQFF. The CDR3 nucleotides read TGTGCCAGCAGCTCAACCGGGACATATGAGCAGTTCTTC.

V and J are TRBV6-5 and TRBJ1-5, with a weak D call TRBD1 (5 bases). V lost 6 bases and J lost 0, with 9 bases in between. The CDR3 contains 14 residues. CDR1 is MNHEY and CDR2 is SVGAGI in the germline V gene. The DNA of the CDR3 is TGTGCCAGCAGGGAAGGGGCTAGCAATCAGCCCCAGCATTTT. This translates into CASREGASNQPQHF.

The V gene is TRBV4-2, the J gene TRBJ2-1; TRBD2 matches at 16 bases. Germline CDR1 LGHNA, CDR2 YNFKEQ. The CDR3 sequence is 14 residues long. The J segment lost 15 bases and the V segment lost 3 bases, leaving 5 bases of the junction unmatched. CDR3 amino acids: CASSQGLAGGPGFF. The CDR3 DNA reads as TGTGCCAGCAGCCAGGGACTAGCGGGAGGGCCGGGGTTCTTC.

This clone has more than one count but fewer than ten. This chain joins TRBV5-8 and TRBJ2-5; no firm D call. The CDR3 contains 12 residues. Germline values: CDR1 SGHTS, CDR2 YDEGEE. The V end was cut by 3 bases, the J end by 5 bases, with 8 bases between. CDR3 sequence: CASSSGLETQYF. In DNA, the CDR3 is TGTGCCAGCAGCTCAGGTTTGGAGACCCAGTACTTC.

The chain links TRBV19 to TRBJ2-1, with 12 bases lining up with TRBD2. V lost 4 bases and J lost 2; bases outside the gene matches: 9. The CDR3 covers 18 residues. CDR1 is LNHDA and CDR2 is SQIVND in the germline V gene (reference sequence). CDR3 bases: TGTGCCAGTAGTAGGGCTAGCGGGAGGGCCCAGGCCTACAATGAGCAGTTCTTC. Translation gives CASSRASGRAQAYNEQFF.

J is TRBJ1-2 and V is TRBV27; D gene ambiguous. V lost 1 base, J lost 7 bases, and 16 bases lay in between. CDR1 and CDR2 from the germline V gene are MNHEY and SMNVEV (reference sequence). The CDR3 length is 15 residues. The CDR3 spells CASSLYPSTAGGYTF. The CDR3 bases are TGTGCCAGCAGTTTATACCCTTCCACAGCTGGTGGCTACACCTTC.

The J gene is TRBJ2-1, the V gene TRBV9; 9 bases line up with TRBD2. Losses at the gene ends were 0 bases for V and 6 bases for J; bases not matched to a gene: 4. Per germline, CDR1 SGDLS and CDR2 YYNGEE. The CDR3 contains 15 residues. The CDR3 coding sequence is TGTGCCAGCAGCGTAGTCCTAGCGGGATCCAATGAGCAGTTCTTC. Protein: CASSVVLAGSNEQFF.

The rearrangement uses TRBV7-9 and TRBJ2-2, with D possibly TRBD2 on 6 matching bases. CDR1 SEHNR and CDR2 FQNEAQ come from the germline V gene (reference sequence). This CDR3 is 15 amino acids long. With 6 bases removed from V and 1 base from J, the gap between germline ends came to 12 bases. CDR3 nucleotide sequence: TGTGCCAGCAGATTCGGCGGGGTGAACACCGGGGAGCTGTTTTTT. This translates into CASRFGGVNTGELFF. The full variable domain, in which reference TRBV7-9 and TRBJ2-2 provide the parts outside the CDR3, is DTGVSQNPRHKITKRGQNVTFRCDPISEHNRLYWYRQTLGQGPEFLTYFQNEAQLEKSRLLSDRFSAERPKGSFSTLEIQRTEQGDSAMYLCASRFGGVNTGELFFGEGSRLTVL.

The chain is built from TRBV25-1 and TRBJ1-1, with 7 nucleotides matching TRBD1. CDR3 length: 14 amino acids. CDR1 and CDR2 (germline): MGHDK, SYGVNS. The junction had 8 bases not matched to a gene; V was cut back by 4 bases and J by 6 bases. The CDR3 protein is CASSAQGDFSEAFF. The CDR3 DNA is TGTGCCAGCAGTGCGCAGGGGGATTTTTCTGAAGCTTTCTTT. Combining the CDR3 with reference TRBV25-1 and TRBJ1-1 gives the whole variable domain EADIYQTPRYLVIGTGKKITLECSQTMGHDKMYWYQQDPGMELHLIHYSYGVNSTEKGDLSSESTVSRIRTEHFPLTLESARPSHTSQYLCASSAQGDFSEAFFGQGTRLTVV.

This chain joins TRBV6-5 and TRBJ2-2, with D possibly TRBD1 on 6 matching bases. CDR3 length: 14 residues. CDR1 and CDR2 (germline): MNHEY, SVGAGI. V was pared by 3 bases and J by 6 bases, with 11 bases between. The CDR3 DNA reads TGTGCCAGCAGTTATTTACAGGGTGCCGGGGAGCTGTTTTTT. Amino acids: CASSYLQGAGELFF.

CDR3 coding DNA: TGTGCCAGCTCACGAGGACAGGGAGAGGGCTACACCTTC. Protein sequence: CASSRGQGEGYTF. The rearrangement links TRBV18 to TRBJ1-2; 8 bases align to TRBD1. The CDR3 consists of 13 residues. Unmatched junction bases numbered 6, after V lost 4 bases and J lost 8 bases. Germline lookup yields CDR1 KGHSH and CDR2 LQKENI. The entire variable domain, with the rest obtained from reference TRBV18 and TRBJ1-2, is as follows: NAGVMQNPRHLVRRRGQEARLRCSPMKGHSHVYWYRQLPEEGLKFMVYLQKENIIDESGMPKERFSAEFPKEGPSILRIQQVVRGDSAAYFCASSRGQGEGYTFGSGTRLTVV.